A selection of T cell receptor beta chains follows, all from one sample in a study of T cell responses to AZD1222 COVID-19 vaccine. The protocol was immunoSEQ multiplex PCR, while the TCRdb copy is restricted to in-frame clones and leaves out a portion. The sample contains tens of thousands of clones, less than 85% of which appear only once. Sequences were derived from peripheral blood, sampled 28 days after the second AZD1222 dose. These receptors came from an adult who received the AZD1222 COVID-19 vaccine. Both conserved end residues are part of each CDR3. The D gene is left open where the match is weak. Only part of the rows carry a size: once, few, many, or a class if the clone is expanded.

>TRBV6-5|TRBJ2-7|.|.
TGTGCCAGTAGTACACTTGGCTCCGAGCAGTACTTC
CASSTLGSEQYF
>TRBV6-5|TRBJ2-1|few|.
TGTGCCAGCAGTAGGAATGAGCAGTTCTTC
CASSRNEQFF
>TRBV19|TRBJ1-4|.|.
TGTGCCAGTAGTATCGGGGGAGGTGCTAATGAAAAACTGTTTTTT
CASSIGGGANEKLFF
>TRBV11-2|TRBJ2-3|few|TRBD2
TGTGCCAGCAGCTTAGGTAGCGGGAGCACAGATACGCAGTATTTT
CASSLGSGSTDTQYF
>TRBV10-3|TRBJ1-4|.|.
TGTGCCATCAGGAATGCGGGCGATGAAAAACTGTTTTTT
CAIRNAGDEKLFF
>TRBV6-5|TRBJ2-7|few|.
TGTGCCAGCACTACAGACATTGGCGGTAACAACGAGCAGTACTTC
CASTTDIGGNNEQYF
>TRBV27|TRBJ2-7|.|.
TGTGCCAGCAGTTTGGGTCCGGGGGGCCCCTACGAGCAGTACTTC
CASSLGPGGPYEQYF
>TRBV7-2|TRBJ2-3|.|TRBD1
TGTGCCAGCAGCTCACAGGGGGCTGCGCAGTATTTT
CASSSQGAAQYF
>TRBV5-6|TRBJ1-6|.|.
TGTGCCAGCAGCTTCCCCCGCCTGGACATCCCGAATTCACCCCTCCACTTT
CASSFPRLDIPNSPLHF
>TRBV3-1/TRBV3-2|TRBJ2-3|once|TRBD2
TGTGCCAGCAGTCTAGCGGGACTAGGAGCGGATACGCAGTATTTT
CASSLAGLGADTQYF
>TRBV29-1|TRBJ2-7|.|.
TGCAGCGTTGAAGATCCCGACGGAGCCTACGAGCAGTACTTC
CSVEDPDGAYEQYF
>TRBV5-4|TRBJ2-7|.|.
TGTGCCAGCAGCTCCCAATACGAGCAGTACTTC
CASSSQYEQYF
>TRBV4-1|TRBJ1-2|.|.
TGCGCCAGCAGCCAAGAAGGGAACTATGGCTACACCTTC
CASSQEGNYGYTF
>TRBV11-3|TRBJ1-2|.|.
TGTGCCAGCAGCCCCGAGGGAGGGAGGAGTGGCTACACCTTC
CASSPEGGRSGYTF
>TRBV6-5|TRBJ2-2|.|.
TGTGCCAGCAGTTACTCGATAGGGGAGTCCGGCGGGGAGCTGTTTTTT
CASSYSIGESGGELFF
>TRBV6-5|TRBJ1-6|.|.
TGTGCCAGCACCCCCGGCAGGTCTTCACCCCTCCACTTT
CASTPGRSSPLHF
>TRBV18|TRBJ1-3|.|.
TGTGCCAGCTCACCAGGAGGAGGGGCTGGAAACACCATATATTTT
CASSPGGGAGNTIYF
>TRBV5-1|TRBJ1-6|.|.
TGCGCCAGCAGCTTGGCGGGTCCCTATAATTCACCCCTCCACTTT
CASSLAGPYNSPLHF
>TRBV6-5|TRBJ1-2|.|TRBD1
TGTGCCAGCAGAGGGACAGGGGAAACTGGCTACACCTTC
CASRGTGETGYTF
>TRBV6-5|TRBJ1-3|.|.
TGTGCCAGCAGTTACTCCCGCTCTGGAAACACCATATATTTT
CASSYSRSGNTIYF
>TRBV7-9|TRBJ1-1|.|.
TGTGCCAGCACCGATCTCGGTGGGGGGGTCACTGAAGCTTTCTTT
CASTDLGGGVTEAFF
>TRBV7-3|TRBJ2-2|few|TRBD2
TGTGCCAGCAGCATCCCGGGCCCGGGGGGCACCGGGGAGCTGTTTTTT
CASSIPGPGGTGELFF
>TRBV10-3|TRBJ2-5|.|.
TGTGCCATCAGTGAGTCTCAGGGGGGGAAAGGAACCCAGTACTTC
CAISESQGGKGTQYF
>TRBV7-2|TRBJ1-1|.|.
TGTGCCAGCAGCTTAACTACGAACACTGAAGCTTTCTTT
CASSLTTNTEAFF
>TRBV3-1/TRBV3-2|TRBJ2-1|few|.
TGTGCCAGCAGCCTACGCAATGAGCAGTTCTTC
CASSLRNEQFF
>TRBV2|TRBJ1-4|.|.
TGTGCCAGTAAGCAAGACTTGAATGAAAAACTGTTTTTT
CASKQDLNEKLFF
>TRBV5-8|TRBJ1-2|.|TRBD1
TGTGCCAGCAGCCGAGGACAGGGGGGCTATGGCTACACCTTC
CASSRGQGGYGYTF
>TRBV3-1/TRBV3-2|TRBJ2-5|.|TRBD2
TGTGCCAGCAGTCAACGCGGACTAGCGGGGGGGGGAGAGACCCAGTACTTC
CASSQRGLAGGGETQYF
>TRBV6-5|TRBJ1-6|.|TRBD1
TGTGCCAGCAGTTACGGGACAGATAATAATTCACCCCTCCACTTT
CASSYGTDNNSPLHF
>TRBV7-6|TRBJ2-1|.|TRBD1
TGTGCCAGCAGCTGGAACCAGGGGGCAGGGAATGAGCAGTTCTTC
CASSWNQGAGNEQFF
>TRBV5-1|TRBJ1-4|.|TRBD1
TGCGCCAGCAGCCTGGGACAGGGGGATCAACTGTTTTTT
CASSLGQGDQLFF
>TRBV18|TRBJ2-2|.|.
TGTGCCAGCTCGCGTCGGGACTCGGGGAACACCGGGGAGCTGTTTTTT
CASSRRDSGNTGELFF
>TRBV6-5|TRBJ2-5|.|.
TGTGCCAGTAGAAGCGAGGGAGAGACCCAGTACTTC
CASRSEGETQYF
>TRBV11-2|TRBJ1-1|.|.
TGTGCCAGCAGCTCACAGGGTTCGACCACTGAAGCTTTCTTT
CASSSQGSTTEAFF
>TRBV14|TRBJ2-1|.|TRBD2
TGTGCCAGCAGCCAAGTGCGCGGACTAGCGGGAGTCAATGAGCAGTTCTTC
CASSQVRGLAGVNEQFF
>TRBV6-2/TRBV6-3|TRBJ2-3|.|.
TGTGCCAGCAGACCTGGAGGGCAGGATACGCAGTATTTT
CASRPGGQDTQYF